This entry lists 25 T cell receptor beta chains sequenced from one sample in a study of cytomegalovirus exposure and HLA in healthy donors. PCR amplification relied on 60 Vbeta primers (plus 13 Jbeta primers). Generated by immunoSEQ multiplex PCR, the TCRdb table keeps only in-frame clones and is missing some. The sample holds some 200,000 clones; about 13% are singletons and the top ten take approximately 8.4%. Sequencing was done on a sample of PBMCs. The receptors were sampled from a middle-aged man in good health and CMV-seropositive.

This clone was observed a few times. The rearrangement joins TRBV7-2 to TRBJ2-7; unclear D gene. Between the trimmed V and J ends, which lost 1 base and 7 bases, there was a span of 11 bases. The CDR3 runs to 13 residues. Germline CDR1 and CDR2: SGHTA and FQGNSA. The CDR3 loop is CASSLGPFGEQYV. In DNA form, the CDR3 reads TGTGCCAGCAGCTTAGGCCCTTTTGGGGAGCAGTACGTC.

The V and J genes are TRBV5-6 and TRBJ2-1; no firm D call. The CDR3 contains 13 residues. Germline CDR1 is SGHDT and CDR2 is YYEEEE. The V end lost 0 bases, the J end lost 7 bases, and 8 bases lay between the germline ends. CDR3 amino acids: CASSLEQWNEQFF. In DNA form, the CDR3 reads TGTGCCAGCAGCTTGGAGCAATGGAATGAGCAGTTCTTC.

This clone has more than one count but fewer than ten. This sequence joins TRBV30 and TRBJ1-2; D is possibly TRBD1 (6 bases). The germline V and J ends were trimmed by 0 bases and 8 bases, with 16 bases remaining between them. The germline CDR1 and CDR2 sequences are GTSNPN and SVGIG (reference sequence). CDR3 length: 14 amino acids. CDR3 residues: CAWSVLVVQGGYTF. CDR3 DNA: TGTGCCTGGAGTGTACTCGTCGTTCAGGGGGGCTACACCTTC.

The chain uses TRBV9 and TRBJ1-3; 7 nucleotides agree with TRBD1. The CDR3 has 17 amino acids. Germline V lookup: CDR1 SGDLS, CDR2 YYNGEE. Trimming removed 3 bases from V and 0 bases from J; junction bases left unmatched: 9. CDR3 nucleotides: TGTGCCAGCAGCGCACGACCTGACAGGGTCTCTGGAAACACCATATATTTT. The encoded protein is CASSARPDRVSGNTIYF.

Here the CDR3 reads CSSDRGGTEAFF. CDR3 sequence (DNA): TGCAGCTCGGACAGGGGTGGGACTGAAGCTTTCTTT. The J gene is TRBJ1-1, the V gene TRBV29-1; TRBD1 matches at 9 bases. Germline V gives CDR1 SQVTM, CDR2 ANQGSEA. The CDR3 covers 12 residues. J was trimmed by 5 bases and V by 8 bases; bases with no gene match: 6. The complete variable domain, with remaining parts taken from reference TRBV29-1 and TRBJ1-1, reads SAVISQKPSRDICQRGTSLTIQCQVDSQVTMMFWYRQQPGQSLTLIATANQGSEATYESGFVIDKFPISRPNLTFSTLTVSNMSPEDSSIYLCSSDRGGTEAFFGQGTRLTVV.

This chain links TRBV11-2 with TRBJ1-6, with D maybe TRBD1 (6 bases). The CDR3 consists of 14 residues. Trimming cost V 2 bases and J 6 bases, with 8 bases left between them. The V gene's germline CDR1 is SGHAT and CDR2 FQNNGV. The CDR3 loop is CASSLKGGNSPLHF. CDR3 DNA sequence: TGTGCCAGCAGCTTAAAAGGGGGTAATTCACCCCTCCACTTT.

V usage is TRBV7-9 and J usage is TRBJ2-5; 8 bases are shared with TRBD2. V trimming: 1 base; J trimming: 5 bases; junction bases outside the gene matches: 12. From germline, CDR1 is SEHNR and CDR2 FQNEAQ (reference sequence). This CDR3 region has 17 residues. The CDR3 sequence is CASSLGAGTSEGETQYF. CDR3 nucleotide sequence: TGTGCCAGCAGCTTAGGGGCAGGGACTAGTGAGGGGGAGACCCAGTACTTC.

The table lists this clone with a few counts. The chain recombines TRBV7-2 with TRBJ2-6, with D possibly TRBD2 on 6 matching bases. Germline-derived CDR1 and CDR2 are SGHTA and FQGNSA. The CDR3 is 15 residues long. Deletions cut 5 bases from V and 2 bases from J, with 10 bases between. CDR3 residues: CASSLGGTGANVLTF. DNA for the CDR3: TGTGCCAGCAGCCTCGGGGGTACTGGGGCCAACGTCCTGACTTTC.

CDR3 sequence (DNA): TGTGCCAGTAGTAACCGGGACAGGGGGAGAGATACGCAGTATTTT. Encoded protein: CASSNRDRGRDTQYF. V is TRBV19 and J is TRBJ2-3, with 11 bases lining up with TRBD1. Germline V gene sequence: CDR1 LNHDA, CDR2 SQIVND (reference sequence). This CDR3 has 15 residues. The ends lost 4 bases at V and 5 bases at J; junction bases unmatched: 5.

This clone was seen a few times. The chain links TRBV5-1 to TRBJ2-2, with TRBD2 matching over 8 bases. Germline CDR1 and CDR2: SGHRS and YFSETQ. The V gene end was trimmed by 4 bases and the J gene end by 1 base; junction bases not matched to a gene: 6. The CDR3 consists of 16 residues. CDR3 sequence (DNA): TGCGCCAGCAGCGGGTCCGGGACTAGGAACACCGGGGAGCTGTTTTTT. It encodes CASSGSGTRNTGELFF.

The chain couples TRBV30 to TRBJ1-1; D possibly corresponds to TRBD1 (5 bases). This CDR3 has 12 residues. From germline, CDR1 is GTSNPN and CDR2 SVGIG (reference sequence). Trimming removed 2 bases from V and 6 bases from J, with 10 bases in between. The CDR3 region has the DNA TGTGCCTGGAGTCGGGGGGTTTCTGAAGCTTTCTTT. This sequence encodes CAWSRGVSEAFF.

In its sample, this clone was seen a few times. This chain joins TRBV4-1 and TRBJ2-3; TRBD2 is a possible D gene (7 bases). With 11 bases removed from V and 5 bases from J, the gap between germline ends came to 23 bases. Germline V CDR1 and CDR2: MGHRA, YSYEKL. The CDR3 extends over 15 amino acids. The CDR3 region is CASTGAGRTLDTQYF. The CDR3 region has the DNA TGCGCCTCGACAGGAGCGGGGAGGACCTTAGATACGCAGTATTTT.

CDR3 sequence (DNA): TGTGCCAGCAGCTTAGAGTGGATTAGCTCCTACGAGCAGTACTTC. Its translation is CASSLEWISSYEQYF. The rearrangement links TRBV7-2 to TRBJ2-5; D unclear. The J call is uncertain, as TRBJ2-7 better fits the DNA end. The CDR3 covers 15 residues. Per the germline V gene, CDR1 is SGHTA and CDR2 is FQGNSA.

This sequence joins TRBV5-5 and TRBJ2-1, with 8 bases matching TRBD1. The ends lost 5 bases at V and 6 bases at J; junction bases unmatched: 10. The germline gives CDR1 SGHKS, CDR2 YYEKEE (reference sequence). This CDR3 is 15 amino acids long. In nucleotides, the CDR3 is TGTGCCAGCAGTTCTTCAGGGGGCTATGGCAATGAGCAGTTCTTC. It encodes CASSSSGGYGNEQFF.

The gene calls are TRBV28 and TRBJ2-1, with D possibly TRBD2 on 5 matching bases. V lost 3 bases and J lost 5, with 11 bases in between. The germline CDR1 and CDR2 sequences are MDHEN and SYDVKM. The CDR3 covers 14 residues. The CDR3 loop reads CASSFFGEHNEQFF. The CDR3 region has the DNA TGTGCCAGCAGTTTTTTCGGGGAACACAATGAGCAGTTCTTC.

The rearrangement joins TRBV7-2 to TRBJ2-7; 9 nucleotides agree with TRBD1. Trimming cost V 3 bases and J 3 bases; bases outside gene matches: 12. The CDR3 is 17 amino acids. The germline V gene encodes CDR1 SGHTA and CDR2 FQGNSA. The CDR3 bases are TGTGCCAGCAGCTTTCGGGTCCCGGGACAGGGTGACTACGAGCAGTACTTC. This codes for CASSFRVPGQGDYEQYF.

The rearrangement joins TRBV5-1 to TRBJ1-5; D perhaps matches TRBD1 (5 bases). V was clipped by 3 bases and J by 2 bases, with 12 bases between them. Germline V gene sequence: CDR1 SGHRS, CDR2 YFSETQ. The CDR3 spans 15 residues. CDR3 sequence reads: CASSWTTGGNQPQHF. The CDR3 DNA reads as TGCGCCAGCAGCTGGACCACAGGTGGCAATCAGCCCCAGCATTTT.

This clone was counted only a few times. V gene TRBV11-2 combines with J gene TRBJ1-1, with a possible D match to TRBD1 (6 bases). The CDR3 is 14 amino acids. Germline CDR1 SGHAT, CDR2 FQNNGV. V gave up 1 base and J gave up 0 bases, with 6 bases separating them. The CDR3 loop reads CASSLAGVNTEAFF. CDR3 DNA: TGTGCCAGCAGCTTAGCAGGGGTGAACACTGAAGCTTTCTTT.

The CDR3 DNA sequence: TGTGCCTGGGGACGGGACAGCGTCTCCTACGAGCAGTACTTC. Its translation: CAWGRDSVSYEQYF. The chain employs TRBV30 and TRBJ2-7; 7 positions match TRBD1. Losses at the gene ends were 5 bases for V and 0 bases for J; bases not matched to a gene: 7. Germline V gives CDR1 GTSNPN, CDR2 SVGIG (reference sequence). The CDR3 contains 14 residues.

This clone was picked up a small number of times. The chain links TRBV2 to TRBJ1-5; D is unresolved. Trimming took off 0 bases at V and 2 bases at J, with 11 bases between the two ends. Germline V CDR1 and CDR2: SNHLY, FYNNEI. The CDR3 is made up of 16 amino acids. The CDR3 loop is CASSEAPPRGNQPQHF. The CDR3, as DNA: TGTGCCAGCAGTGAAGCGCCCCCCCGCGGCAATCAGCCCCAGCATTTT.

This clone was recorded a few times. The chain is built from TRBV5-1 and TRBJ2-5, with 7 positions matching TRBD1. The germline V gene has CDR1 SGHRS and CDR2 YFSETQ. V dropped 2 bases and J dropped 5; count of bases not matched to a gene: 6. The CDR3 totals 14 residues. The CDR3: CASSLGTVRETQYF. In nucleotides, the CDR3 is TGCGCCAGCAGCTTAGGGACAGTCCGGGAGACCCAGTACTTC.

The chain couples TRBV6-1 to TRBJ2-1; TRBD2 aligns across 9 bases. The junction had 8 bases not matched to a gene; V was cut back by 0 bases and J by 5 bases. In germline, CDR1 is MNHNS, CDR2 SASEGT. The CDR3 is 17 residues long. The CDR3 protein is CASSEAPIAGGHNEQFF. The CDR3 DNA sequence: TGTGCCAGCAGTGAAGCGCCGATCGCGGGGGGGCACAATGAGCAGTTCTTC.

This clone appeared a few times. This sequence joins TRBV6-6 and TRBJ1-2, with TRBD1 matching 7 bases. The ends lost 8 bases at V and 7 bases at J; junction bases unmatched: 13. Germline V gene data show CDR1 as MNHNY and CDR2 as SVGAGI (reference sequence). The CDR3 has 14 amino acids. This chain's CDR3 is CASLYRGEGGGYTF. In DNA, the CDR3 is TGTGCCAGCCTTTACAGGGGAGAGGGTGGTGGCTACACCTTC.

A few counts support this clone. This chain joins TRBV28 and TRBJ2-1; D might be TRBD2 (6 bases). The CDR3 sequence is 11 residues long. From germline, CDR1 is MDHEN and CDR2 SYDVKM. V lost 3 bases to trimming and J lost 13 bases, with 10 bases between them. This CDR3 is CASSFREPQFF. The CDR3 DNA sequence: TGTGCCAGCAGTTTCCGGGAGCCACAGTTCTTC. Together with reference TRBV28 and TRBJ2-1, the CDR3 gives the full variable domain: DVKVTQSSRYLVKRTGEKVFLECVQDMDHENMFWYRQDPGLGLRLIYFSYDVKMKEKGDIPEGYSVSREKKERFSLILESASTNQTSMYLCASSFREPQFFGPGTRLTVL.

This clone appeared a few times. The chain carries TRBV19 and TRBJ2-3; no clear D gene. V lost 0 bases, J lost 0 bases, and 10 bases lay in between. CDR1 and CDR2 (germline): LNHDA, SQIVND (reference sequence). CDR3 length: 16 amino acids. In DNA, the CDR3 is TGTGCCAGTAGTATAGATCTAGGCGGAAGCACAGATACGCAGTATTTT. Protein: CASSIDLGGSTDTQYF.